This T cell receptor (beta chain) was profiled in a study of blood T cell repertoires in COVID-19. In the study overall: From the United States, Italy and Spain came samples of acute and convalescent COVID-19. T cells, B-cell-depleted T cells, or PBMCs provided the cDNA or gDNA that served as material.

The germline V gene encodes CDR1 MGHRA and CDR2 YSYEKL. This CDR3 region has 15 residues. With 5 bases removed from V and 7 bases from J, the gap between germline ends came to 15 bases. Authors' data handling: Reference gene primer amplification yielded estimated nucleated cell counts. Here immunoSEQ multiplex PCR was the method, and the copy in TCRdb shows in-frame clones only, minus some. Clone size and V and J calls were adopted from that table, with D and trimming inferred from the DNA. The repertoire holds 30,000 to 40,000 clones, with 83% as singletons. The J gene is TRBJ1-6, the V gene TRBV4-1, with unresolved D. The sequenced material came from peripheral blood. This sequence originates from a man aged 50 to 60 with acute or convalescent COVID-19. Written as DNA, the CDR3 is TGCGCCAGCAGCGAACCCCCCTGGCGGAATTCACCCCTCCACTTT. Translated, it gives CASSEPPWRNSPLHF.